The sequence of this TCR beta chain was determined in a study of tumor-infiltrating lymphocytes in primary liver carcinoma. Study observations and caveats: The study found tumor-adjacent and tumor-blood pairs overlapped less than tumor region pairs.

Priming with a constant-region primer yielded TCR beta cDNA from 400 to 550 ng total RNA. A slightly modified ARM-PCR protocol with three nested multiplex PCR rounds produced these TCR beta libraries. Investigators reported that the first two PCR rounds, at roughly 10 cycles each, used TRBV1-TRBV30 forward primers with a C-beta reverse primer. TCRdb re-called the multiplex PCR reads with MiXCR, one entry per CDR3 protein. Among about 320,000 distinct CDR3 sequences listed, approximately 58% were seen once. This CDR3 spans 13 amino acids. Germline V lookup: CDR1 SQVTM, CDR2 ANQGSEA. Unsorted whole blood served as the source of blood RNA, and germline DNA was extracted as well. This clonotype was detected once. What it binds is not known. A much larger clone differs from this one at a single base, so this may be a read error.

This chain links TRBV29-1 with TRBJ1-1, with D unresolved. Source material: peripheral blood. This TCR was recovered from a woman aged 30 to 39 with primary liver carcinoma and hepatitis B virus infection. CDR3 nucleotide sequence: TGCAGCGTTGGCCGGCGGCTGAACACTGAAGCTATCTTT. Translating it yields CSVGRRLNTEAIF.